These 22 T cell receptor beta chains share one sample of origin, sequenced in a study of cytomegalovirus exposure and HLA in healthy donors. PCR primers comprised 60 Vbeta and 13 Jbeta primers. The assay was immunoSEQ multiplex PCR, and TCRdb's table has in-frame clones only and misses some. Among around 99,000 clones listed, about 60% were seen once. What was sequenced was PBMCs. Every receptor here comes from a woman aged 25 to 45 in good health and CMV-seronegative.

On this clone: The sample contains more than one DNA sequence encoding this CDR3. The chain joins TRBV9 to TRBJ2-7; maybe TRBD2 (6 bases). This CDR3 contains 14 residues. V lost 2 bases, J lost 2 bases, and 11 bases lay in between. Germline values: CDR1 SGDLS, CDR2 YYNGEE. In DNA form, the CDR3 reads TGTGCCAGCAGCGTCGAACTAGCCACCTACGAGCAGTACTTC. Encoded protein: CASSVELATYEQYF.

This clone was seen only a few times. The chain joins TRBV7-9 to TRBJ1-2; no clear D gene. Germline V gene lookup returns CDR1 SEHNR and CDR2 FQNEAQ (reference sequence). The germline V and J ends were trimmed by 2 bases and 3 bases, with 7 bases remaining between them. The CDR3 is 13 residues long. CDR3 DNA: TGTGCCAGCAGCTTAACACCCGACTATGGCTACACCTTC. Translation gives CASSLTPDYGYTF.

This clone was seen a few times. V usage is TRBV7-2 and J usage is TRBJ2-7; D is unresolved. The germline V gene encodes CDR1 SGHTA and CDR2 FQGNSA. The CDR3 runs 13 residues. V lost 1 base to trimming and J lost 7 bases, with 11 bases between them. The CDR3: CASSLDRLEEQYF. The CDR3 DNA reads as TGTGCCAGCAGCTTAGACCGCCTAGAGGAGCAGTACTTC.

The rearrangement links TRBV10-3 to TRBJ1-2; D call uncertain. The CDR3 extends over 13 amino acids. V shed 4 bases and J shed 4 bases, with 10 bases lying between them. Germline V CDR1 and CDR2: ENHRY, SYGVKD. CDR3 in DNA: TGTGCCATCAGTGGACGGGATAGCTATGGCTACACCTTC. Encoded protein: CAISGRDSYGYTF.

This clone was picked up a small number of times. CDR3 sequence (DNA): TGTGCCAGCAGCTTAGTGAGGGGACAGGAGGGTGGAGCTTTCTTT. Residues: CASSLVRGQEGGAFF. V is TRBV7-8 and J is TRBJ1-1; 8 nucleotides agree with TRBD1. Germline V gives CDR1 SGHVS, CDR2 FQNEAQ. This CDR3 is built from 15 residues. Unmatched junction bases numbered 11, after V lost 1 base and J lost 10 bases.

V gene TRBV29-1 combines with J gene TRBJ1-2; the D gene is possibly TRBD1 (5 bases). The CDR3 has 14 amino acids. CDR1 and CDR2 from the germline V gene are SQVTM and ANQGSEA. Deletions cut 3 bases from V and 4 bases from J, with 15 bases between. CDR3 amino acids: CSVEGRGLIYGYTF. In nucleotides, the CDR3 is TGCAGCGTTGAGGGAAGGGGCTTAATCTATGGCTACACCTTC.

This clone was counted between two and nine times. The chain employs TRBV5-4 and TRBJ1-3, with TRBD1 identical over 7 bases. Germline values: CDR1 SGHNT, CDR2 YYREEE (reference sequence). Trimming cost V 4 bases and J 1 base; bases outside gene matches: 8. This CDR3 region has 16 residues. The CDR3 reads CASSPRVQGSGNTIYF. In DNA form, the CDR3 reads TGTGCCAGCAGCCCCCGAGTACAGGGGTCTGGAAACACCATATATTTT.

V gene TRBV7-8 combines with J gene TRBJ2-1; D is perhaps TRBD1 (5 bases). Germline V CDR1 and CDR2: SGHVS, FQNEAQ. The V end was cut by 5 bases, the J end by 2 bases, with 16 bases between. There are 16 residues in the CDR3. The CDR3 nucleotides are TGTGCCAGCAGCGCGCTGCCCTTACAGGCCTACAATGAGCAGTTCTTC. Encoded protein: CASSALPLQAYNEQFF.

This clone was picked up a small number of times. V gene TRBV2 combines with J gene TRBJ2-5; possible D gene TRBD1, 6 bases. Trimming pared 7 bases from V and 0 bases from J, leaving 12 bases between. This CDR3 contains 14 residues. Germline V CDR1 and CDR2: SNHLY, FYNNEI. CDR3 residues: CASIQGTYQETQYF. DNA of the CDR3: TGTGCCAGCATCCAGGGGACGTACCAAGAGACCCAGTACTTC.

The chain combines TRBV10-3 with TRBJ1-2, with TRBD1 identical over 7 bases. The ends lost 11 bases at V and 4 bases at J; junction bases unmatched: 7. The V gene's germline CDR1 is ENHRY and CDR2 SYGVKD. CDR3 length equals 12 residues. The CDR3 loop reads CASTGTVYGYTF. As DNA, the CDR3 is TGTGCCTCAACCGGGACAGTCTATGGCTACACCTTC.

The chain recombines TRBV2 with TRBJ2-5; TRBD2 matches at 12 bases. Looked up from germline, CDR1 is SNHLY and CDR2 is FYNNEI. Trimming removed 4 bases from V and 9 bases from J; junction bases left unmatched: 9. This CDR3 region has 15 residues. CDR3 DNA: TGTGCCAGCAGTGTCTCTAGCGGGAGGGGCTCGGCCCAGTACTTC. This translates into CASSVSSGRGSAQYF.

The chain uses TRBV5-1 and TRBJ1-5; TRBD1 matches at 7 bases. V lost 3 bases, J lost 2 bases, and 2 bases stayed unmatched. The V gene's germline CDR1 is SGHRS and CDR2 YFSETQ. This CDR3 is built from 14 residues. The CDR3 DNA reads as TGCGCCAGCAGCTCAACAGGGGGCAATCAGCCCCAGCATTTT. Protein: CASSSTGGNQPQHF.

To note about this clone: Other DNA sequences within the sample encode an identical CDR3. Here the CDR3 DNA reads TGCAGCGTTGCCAGCGGGGCCTACGAGCAGTACTTC. It codes for CSVASGAYEQYF. The chain has TRBV29-1 and TRBJ2-5, with TRBD2 identical over 7 bases. The J call is in doubt because the DNA end fits TRBJ2-7 better. The CDR3 totals 12 residues. Per the germline V gene, CDR1 is SQVTM and CDR2 is ANQGSEA.

The rearrangement links TRBV5-4 to TRBJ2-7, with D possibly TRBD2 on 5 matching bases. From germline, CDR1 is SGHNT and CDR2 YYREEE (reference sequence). This CDR3 is 13 amino acids long. V was trimmed by 0 bases and J by 2 bases, leaving 6 bases between them. The CDR3 reads CASSLGGTYEQYF. Here the CDR3 DNA reads TGTGCCAGCAGCTTGGGAGGGACCTACGAGCAGTACTTC.

This clone ranks as medium-sized. This chain joins TRBV10-3 and TRBJ1-4; TRBD1 matches 7 bases. This CDR3 comprises 14 residues. Trimming at V came to 4 bases and at J to 4 bases, leaving 3 bases not matched to a gene. The germline gives CDR1 ENHRY, CDR2 SYGVKD. CDR3 DNA sequence: TGTGCCATCAGTGCGACAGGGTTTAATGAAAAACTGTTTTTT. Amino acids: CAISATGFNEKLFF.

The chain employs TRBV11-3 and TRBJ2-6, with D perhaps TRBD2 (5 bases). CDR3 size: 15 residues. Germline lookup yields CDR1 SGHNT and CDR2 YENEEA. V shed 1 base and J shed 1 base, with 5 bases lying between them. Here the CDR3 DNA reads TGTGCCAGCAGCTTAGGAGGGTCTGGGGCCAACGTCCTGACTTTC. Its translation is CASSLGGSGANVLTF.

This clone appeared a few times. This rearrangement joins TRBV28 to TRBJ2-7, with no clear D. The CDR3 has 15 residues. V was clipped by 2 bases and J by 0 bases, with 11 bases between them. CDR1 is MDHEN, CDR2 SYDVKM, per germline. The CDR3 DNA sequence: TGTGCCAGCAGTTTACAAGCCATTTTCTCCTACGAGCAGTACTTC. This encodes CASSLQAIFSYEQYF.

The chain links TRBV2 to TRBJ1-1; D is perhaps TRBD1 (6 bases). V shed 7 bases and J shed 7 bases, with 16 bases lying between them. The CDR3 length is 13 residues. CDR1 is SNHLY and CDR2 is FYNNEI in the germline V gene. The CDR3 DNA reads TGTGCCAGCACCTCGGCGCCCAGGGGTGAAGCTTTCTTT. Encoded protein: CASTSAPRGEAFF.

The V and J genes are TRBV6-5 and TRBJ1-5; possible D gene TRBD1, 5 bases. The germline CDR1 and CDR2 sequences are MNHEY and SVGAGI. V was shortened by 2 bases and J by 5 bases, with 16 bases between the two germline ends. The CDR3 runs to 16 residues. The CDR3 DNA follows: TGTGCCAGCAGTTACACACCGCCCCGGGGGGATCAGCCCCAGCATTTT. This encodes CASSYTPPRGDQPQHF.

V gene TRBV10-3 combines with J gene TRBJ2-5, with 7 bases that match TRBD1. CDR3 length: 14 amino acids. Germline V gene lookup returns CDR1 ENHRY and CDR2 SYGVKD. The V segment lost 4 bases and the J segment 1 base; nucleotides outside the gene matches: 3. This CDR3 reads CAISAGTAQETQYF. In nucleotides, the CDR3 is TGTGCCATCAGTGCAGGGACAGCCCAAGAGACCCAGTACTTC.

The genes are TRBV2 and TRBJ1-2, with 11 positions matching TRBD1. Germline trimming cut 2 bases from V and 7 bases from J; bases unmatched to any gene: 12. The CDR3 loop spans 17 amino acids. Looked up from germline, CDR1 is SNHLY and CDR2 is FYNNEI. CDR3: CASSERGRGQGAIGYTF. The DNA for the CDR3 is TGTGCCAGCAGTGAAAGGGGGAGAGGACAGGGGGCTATTGGCTACACCTTC.

The chain links TRBV5-1 to TRBJ2-3; D gene unclear. This CDR3 region has 16 residues. Deletions cut 0 bases from V and 2 bases from J, with 13 bases between. From germline, CDR1 is SGHRS and CDR2 YFSETQ. DNA for the CDR3: TGCGCCAGCAGCTTGGATCGAGCGTCAGCCACAGATACGCAGTATTTT. Residues: CASSLDRASATDTQYF.